These T cell receptor beta chains were read from a single sample in a study of STAT5B mutations in CD4+ large granular lymphocyte leukemia. TCRdb's table, derived via immunoSEQ multiplex PCR, lists solely in-frame clones and lacks some. The sample carries about 38,000 clones, roughly 85% recorded once. Specimen: CD4+ T cells from blood buffy coats. These receptors were taken from a human donor in good health. The CDR3 runs from the conserved cysteine through the conserved F or W. D genes are given only for firm matches. The size entry is marked missing in some rows and otherwise reads once, few, many or a size class.

V,size,D,J,CDR3,DNA
TRBV19,NA,NA,TRBJ1-1,CASSTTGFTEAFF,TGTGCCAGTAGTACTACAGGGTTCACTGAAGCTTTCTTT
TRBV19,NA,NA,TRBJ1-3,CASSYQHGPVGNTIYF,TGTGCCAGTAGTTACCAACACGGGCCTGTTGGAAACACCATATATTTT
TRBV10-3,NA,TRBD2,TRBJ2-3,CAISKTSGDTDTQYF,TGTGCCATCAGTAAGACTAGCGGGGACACAGATACGCAGTATTTT
TRBV7-9,NA,NA,TRBJ2-2,CASSLGANTGELFF,TGTGCCAGCAGCTTAGGAGCGAACACCGGGGAGCTGTTTTTT
TRBV25-1,once,TRBD1,TRBJ2-7,CASSECYGTENEQYF,TGTGCCAGCAGTGAATGTTACGGGACAGAAAACGAGCAGTACTTC
TRBV11-1,NA,TRBD1,TRBJ2-1,CASSRGQYNEQFF,TGTGCCAGCAGCAGGGGACAGTACAATGAGCAGTTCTTC
TRBV7-3,NA,TRBD2,TRBJ2-1,CASSLEAAGVSYNEQFF,TGTGCCAGCAGCTTAGAGGCCGCGGGAGTCTCCTACAATGAGCAGTTCTTC
TRBV6-5,NA,TRBD2,TRBJ2-7,CASSPGLAGVREQYF,TGTGCCAGCAGCCCCGGACTAGCGGGAGTACGCGAGCAGTACTTC
TRBV21-1,NA,NA,TRBJ2-7,CAYGAGLCNEQYF,TGTGCCTACGGGGCAGGACTCTGCAACGAGCAGTACTTC
TRBV5-1,once,TRBD1,TRBJ2-7,CASSLSATGETKEQYF,TGCGCCAGCAGCTTGTCCGCGACAGGGGAGACAAAAGAGCAGTACTTC
TRBV6-5,NA,NA,TRBJ1-5,CASSYRESNQPQHF,TGTGCCAGCAGTTACAGGGAAAGCAATCAGCCCCAGCATTTT
TRBV28,NA,TRBD1,TRBJ2-7,CASSLTQGYEQYF,TGTGCCAGCAGTTTAACACAGGGGTACGAGCAGTACTTC
TRBV11-3,NA,NA,TRBJ1-1,CASTRGAEAFF,TGTGCCAGCACCAGAGGGGCGGAAGCTTTCTTT
TRBV5-8,NA,NA,TRBJ2-2,CASSFPNTGELFF,TGTGCCAGCAGCTTTCCGAACACCGGGGAGCTGTTTTTT
TRBV27,few,NA,TRBJ1-5,CASSLSTASNQPQHF,TGTGCCAGCAGTTTATCCACAGCTAGCAATCAGCCCCAGCATTTT
TRBV11-2,NA,NA,TRBJ2-1,CASSTGTLVLQEQFF,TGTGCCAGCAGCACCGGGACCCTTGTTCTGCAGGAGCAGTTCTTC
TRBV5-1,NA,TRBD1,TRBJ2-2,CASSFRTPGTVFGSGELFF,TGCGCCAGCAGCTTCCGAACCCCGGGGACAGTGTTCGGCTCCGGGGAGCTGTTTTTT
TRBV6-5,NA,NA,TRBJ2-5,CASSYVERETQYF,TGTGCCAGCAGTTACGTGGAACGAGAGACCCAGTACTTC
TRBV9,NA,NA,TRBJ1-1,CASSVGEGRAAFF,TGTGCCAGCAGCGTCGGGGAGGGGCGGGCAGCTTTCTTT
TRBV2,NA,TRBD1,TRBJ1-1,CASRAGWQGASEAFF,TGTGCCAGCAGGGCTGGGTGGCAGGGGGCTTCAGAAGCTTTCTTT
TRBV5-1,NA,NA,TRBJ1-1,CASSPVIQASMNTEAFF,TGCGCCAGCAGCCCCGTAATCCAGGCCAGCATGAACACTGAAGCTTTCTTT
TRBV5-6,NA,NA,TRBJ1-2,CASSWDYGYTF,TGTGCCAGCAGCTGGGATTATGGCTACACCTTC
TRBV2,NA,TRBD1,TRBJ1-1,CARSRDRENTEAFF,TGTGCCAGGTCCCGGGACAGGGAGAACACTGAAGCTTTCTTT
TRBV30,NA,NA,TRBJ2-3,CAWSSAGPSTDTQYF,TGTGCCTGGAGTAGTGCAGGACCGAGCACAGATACGCAGTATTTT
TRBV10-3,NA,TRBD2,TRBJ2-3,CAISLSAGDTDTQYF,TGTGCCATCAGTTTATCGGCGGGAGACACAGATACGCAGTATTTT
TRBV6-6,NA,NA,TRBJ1-1,CASSARTGDTEAFF,TGTGCCAGCAGCGCCCGGACTGGGGACACTGAAGCTTTCTTT
TRBV6-5,NA,TRBD2,TRBJ2-5,CASRSGGLGETQYF,TGTGCCAGCAGGAGCGGGGGGCTGGGGGAGACCCAGTACTTC
TRBV10-1,NA,NA,TRBJ1-1,CASSANIGSGNTEAFF,TGCGCCAGCAGTGCGAACATCGGTTCGGGGAACACTGAAGCTTTCTTT
TRBV11-3,NA,TRBD1,TRBJ2-3,CASSYSTGGRQYF,TGTGCCAGCAGCTACTCGACAGGGGGGAGGCAGTATTTT
TRBV9,NA,TRBD1,TRBJ1-3,CASSVGTGGNTIYF,TGTGCCAGCAGCGTAGGGACAGGGGGGAACACCATATATTTT
TRBV30,NA,NA,TRBJ1-5,CAWSPGLGSNQPQHF,TGTGCCTGGAGTCCGGGGTTGGGGAGCAATCAGCCCCAGCATTTT
TRBV20-1,NA,NA,TRBJ2-5,CSARAEETQYF,TGCAGTGCTAGAGCCGAGGAGACCCAGTACTTC
TRBV7-2,NA,NA,TRBJ2-7,CASSLQGESSYEQYF,TGTGCCAGCAGCTTACAAGGCGAGAGCTCCTACGAGCAGTACTTC
TRBV7-9,NA,NA,TRBJ1-2,CASSLEGGYTF,TGTGCCAGCAGCTTAGAGGGGGGCTACACCTTC
TRBV25-1,NA,TRBD2,TRBJ2-3,CASRLAGEADTQYF,TGTGCCAGCAGATTAGCGGGAGAAGCAGATACGCAGTATTTT
TRBV5-1,NA,TRBD2,TRBJ2-1,CASSLPGLAGTGGEQFF,TGCGCCAGCAGCTTGCCGGGACTAGCGGGAACCGGGGGTGAGCAGTTCTTC
TRBV5-6,NA,TRBD1,TRBJ2-7,CASSPVGGIGYEQYF,TGTGCCAGCAGCCCCGTAGGGGGCATAGGTTACGAGCAGTACTTC
TRBV10-3,NA,NA,TRBJ1-2,CAISLGGHYGYTF,TGTGCCATCAGTCTTGGGGGTCACTATGGCTACACCTTC
TRBV6-5,NA,NA,TRBJ1-5,CASSFGPGKPQHF,TGTGCCAGCAGTTTTGGACCGGGGAAGCCCCAGCATTTT
TRBV5-1,NA,TRBD2,TRBJ2-7,CASSLASGGPSSYEQYF,TGCGCCAGCAGCTTGGCTAGCGGGGGCCCAAGCTCCTACGAGCAGTACTTC
TRBV7-3,NA,TRBD1,TRBJ1-6,CASSLNQGGSYNSPLHF,TGTGCCAGCAGCTTAAACCAGGGGGGGTCCTATAATTCACCCCTCCACTTT
TRBV29-1,NA,NA,TRBJ1-1,CSVEGEQGANTEAFF,TGCAGCGTTGAGGGTGAACAGGGAGCGAACACTGAAGCTTTCTTT
TRBV4-2,NA,NA,TRBJ2-5,CASSQSGPDEETQYF,TGTGCCAGCAGCCAGTCGGGTCCTGACGAGGAGACCCAGTACTTC
TRBV7-9,NA,TRBD2,TRBJ2-7,CASTRTSDEQYF,TGTGCCAGCACCCGGACTAGCGACGAGCAGTACTTC
TRBV11-3,NA,NA,TRBJ2-2,CASSSDRNTGELFF,TGTGCCAGCAGTTCCGACAGGAACACCGGGGAGCTGTTTTTT